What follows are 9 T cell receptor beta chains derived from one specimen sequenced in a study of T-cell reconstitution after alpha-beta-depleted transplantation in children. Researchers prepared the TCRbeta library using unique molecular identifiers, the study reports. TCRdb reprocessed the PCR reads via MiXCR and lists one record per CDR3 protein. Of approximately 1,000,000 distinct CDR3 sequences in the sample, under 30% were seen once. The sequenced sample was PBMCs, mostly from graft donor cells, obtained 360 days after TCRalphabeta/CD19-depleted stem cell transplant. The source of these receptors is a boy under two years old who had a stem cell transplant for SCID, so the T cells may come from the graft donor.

CDR3 DNA: TGTGCCAGCAAAGGGGGACCCCTGGGAAACACCATATATTTT. Amino acid sequence: CASKGGPLGNTIYF. J is TRBJ1-3 and V is TRBV5-2; TRBD1 is taken as the D call from the table, unchecked against the DNA. TRBV5-2 is classified as a pseudogene. CDR3 size: 14 residues.

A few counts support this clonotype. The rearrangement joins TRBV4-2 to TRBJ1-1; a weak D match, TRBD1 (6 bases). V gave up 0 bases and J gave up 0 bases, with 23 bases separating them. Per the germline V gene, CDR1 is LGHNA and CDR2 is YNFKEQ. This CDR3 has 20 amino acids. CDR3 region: CASSQDWRRFNRGMNTEAFF. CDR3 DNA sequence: TGTGCCAGCAGCCAAGATTGGAGGAGGTTCAATAGGGGGATGAACACTGAAGCTTTCTTT.

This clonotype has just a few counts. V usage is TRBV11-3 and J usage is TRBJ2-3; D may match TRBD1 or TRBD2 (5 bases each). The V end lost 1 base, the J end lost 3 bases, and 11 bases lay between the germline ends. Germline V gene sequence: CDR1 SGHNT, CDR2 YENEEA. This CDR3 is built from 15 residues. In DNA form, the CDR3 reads TGTGCCAGCAGCTTAGTGGGGGACGGGACAGATACGCAGTATTTT. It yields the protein CASSLVGDGTDTQYF.

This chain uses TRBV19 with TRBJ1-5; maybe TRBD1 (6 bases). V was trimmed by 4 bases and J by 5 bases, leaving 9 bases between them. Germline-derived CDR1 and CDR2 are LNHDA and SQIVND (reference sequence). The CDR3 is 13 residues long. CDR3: CASSRQDYQPQHF. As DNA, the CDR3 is TGTGCCAGTAGTAGACAGGATTATCAGCCCCAGCATTTT. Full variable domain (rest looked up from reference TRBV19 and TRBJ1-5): DGGITQSPKYLFRKEGQNVTLSCEQNLNHDAMYWYRQDPGQGLRLIYYSQIVNDFQKGDIAEGYSVSREKKESFPLTVTSAQKNPTAFYLCASSRQDYQPQHFGDGTRLSIL.

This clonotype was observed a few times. Here the CDR3 DNA reads TGTGCCACCAGCAGGCTGGGGTGGGTAGGTGAGCAGTTCTTC. This gives the protein CATSRLGWVGEQFF. The chain links TRBV15 to TRBJ2-1; D gene ambiguous. The germline V and J ends were trimmed by 3 bases and 9 bases, with 15 bases remaining between them. Germline values: CDR1 LNHNV, CDR2 YYDKDF (reference sequence). The CDR3 is 14 residues long.

The DNA of the CDR3 is TGTGCCAGCAGCCACAACCGGGACTTCTGGGGGTCTACGCAGTATTTT. This translates into CASSHNRDFWGSTQYF. The V gene is TRBV14, the J gene TRBJ2-3, with TRBD2 as a possible D gene (6 bases). Germline values: CDR1 SGHDN, CDR2 FVKESK. Trimming took off 3 bases at V and 8 bases at J, with 21 bases between the two ends. This CDR3 has 16 residues.

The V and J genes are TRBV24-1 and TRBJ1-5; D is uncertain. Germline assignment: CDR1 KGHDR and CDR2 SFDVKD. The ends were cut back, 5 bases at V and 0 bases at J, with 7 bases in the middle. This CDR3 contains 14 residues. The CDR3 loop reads CATSGRSSNQPQHF. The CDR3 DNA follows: TGTGCCACCAGTGGACGGAGTAGCAATCAGCCCCAGCATTTT.

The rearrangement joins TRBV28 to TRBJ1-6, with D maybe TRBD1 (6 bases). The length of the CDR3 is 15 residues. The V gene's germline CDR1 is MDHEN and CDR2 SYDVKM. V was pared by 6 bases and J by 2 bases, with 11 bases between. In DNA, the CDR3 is TGTGCCAGCAGATTTACAGGGACCTATAATTCACCCCTCCACTTT. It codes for CASRFTGTYNSPLHF. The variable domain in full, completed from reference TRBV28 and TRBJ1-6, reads DVKVTQSSRYLVKRTGEKVFLECVQDMDHENMFWYRQDPGLGLRLIYFSYDVKMKEKGDIPEGYSVSREKKERFSLILESASTNQTSMYLCASRFTGTYNSPLHFGNGTRLTVT.

CDR3 sequence: CASTSGGPLGEQFF. The CDR3, as DNA: TGTGCCAGCACCTCAGGTGGGCCTCTGGGTGAGCAGTTCTTC. The V call is TRBV2, the J call TRBJ2-1; D is unresolved. The CDR3 consists of 14 residues. The V end lost 7 bases, the J end lost 9 bases, and 19 bases lay between the germline ends. Per the germline V gene, CDR1 is SNHLY and CDR2 is FYNNEI.